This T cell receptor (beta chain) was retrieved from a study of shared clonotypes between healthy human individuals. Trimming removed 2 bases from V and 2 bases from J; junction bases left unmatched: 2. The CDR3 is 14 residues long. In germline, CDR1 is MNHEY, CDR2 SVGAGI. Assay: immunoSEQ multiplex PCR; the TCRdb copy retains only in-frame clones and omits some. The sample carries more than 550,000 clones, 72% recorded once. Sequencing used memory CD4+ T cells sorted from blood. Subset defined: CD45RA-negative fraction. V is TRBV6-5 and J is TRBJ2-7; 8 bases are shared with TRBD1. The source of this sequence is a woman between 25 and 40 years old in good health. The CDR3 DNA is TGTGCCAGCAGTTACGCGGGACAGGCCTACGAGCAGTACTTC. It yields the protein CASSYAGQAYEQYF.